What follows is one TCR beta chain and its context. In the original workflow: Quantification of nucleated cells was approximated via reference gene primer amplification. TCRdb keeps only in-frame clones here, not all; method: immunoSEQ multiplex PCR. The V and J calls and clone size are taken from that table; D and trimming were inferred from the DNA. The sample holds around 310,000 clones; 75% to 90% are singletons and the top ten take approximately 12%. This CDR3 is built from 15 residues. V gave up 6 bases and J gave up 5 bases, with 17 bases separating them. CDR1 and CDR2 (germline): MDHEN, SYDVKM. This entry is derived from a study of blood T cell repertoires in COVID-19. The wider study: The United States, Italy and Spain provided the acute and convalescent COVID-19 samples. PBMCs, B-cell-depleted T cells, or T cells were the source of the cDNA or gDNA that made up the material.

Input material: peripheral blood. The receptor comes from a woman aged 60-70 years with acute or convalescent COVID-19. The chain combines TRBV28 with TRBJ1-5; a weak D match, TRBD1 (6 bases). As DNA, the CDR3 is TGTGCCAGCAGGGTATCCTGGGGGCTCGATCAGCCCCAGCATTTT. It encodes CASRVSWGLDQPQHF.